This T cell receptor beta chain was sequenced during a study of cytomegalovirus exposure and HLA in healthy donors. With 60 Vbeta and 13 Jbeta primers, the PCR was carried out. Method: immunoSEQ multiplex PCR; TCRdb's copy keeps in-frame clones and lacks some. The table shows about 98,000 clones, with roughly 76% occurring only once. CDR1 ENHRY and CDR2 SYGVKD come from the germline V gene. J gave up 4 bases and V 4 bases, and 2 bases lay outside the gene matches. This CDR3 has 15 residues. V is TRBV10-3 and J is TRBJ2-2, with 11 bases identical to TRBD2. This sequence originates from a man in his fifties or sixties in good health and CMV-seronegative. Input material: PBMCs. DNA of the CDR3: TGTGCCATCAGTGCCGGGACTAGCGGCACCGGGGAGCTGTTTTTT. Translating it yields CAISAGTSGTGELFF.